The 6 T cell receptor beta chains reported below all come from one sample, sequenced in a study of T cell responses to AZD1222 COVID-19 vaccine (TCRdb year 2021). Receptors were amplified or captured by the immunoSEQ multiplex PCR assay. Imported from immuneACCESS, the table was reduced by TCRdb to in-frame sequences with V and J called. These copies leave out some clones; in studies compared against another copy, an unresolved V gene accounts for under half, and the cause of the remainder is not known. The sample has 95,000 to 120,000 clones on record, about 91% of them singletons. The ten most abundant clones make up about 6.5% of the sample. Read against the paper, the sample's time point label means: about 28 days (+/-7) after the second vaccine dose. The sequencing here drew on peripheral blood, taken 28 days after the second AZD1222 dose. The receptors shown here come from an adult who received the AZD1222 COVID-19 vaccine.

The chain couples TRBV7-2 to TRBJ1-1; possible D gene TRBD1, 6 bases. The CDR3 runs 14 residues. The V gene's germline CDR1 is SGHTA and CDR2 FQGNSA. Trimming removed 7 bases from V and 2 bases from J, with 14 bases in between. The CDR3, as DNA: TGTGCCAGCAACCTCAGGGGTTTTAACACTGAAGCTTTCTTT. It translates to CASNLRGFNTEAFF.

V usage is TRBV7-2 and J usage is TRBJ2-1, with 8 bases aligning to TRBD1. The CDR3 extends over 13 amino acids. The J segment lost 7 bases and the V segment lost 5 bases, leaving 4 bases of the junction unmatched. Germline V gene lookup returns CDR1 SGHTA and CDR2 FQGNSA. The CDR3 loop is CASSTDRGNEQFF. Written as DNA, the CDR3 is TGTGCCAGCAGCACCGACAGGGGTAATGAGCAGTTCTTC.

This sequence joins TRBV6-5 and TRBJ1-4, with D possibly matching TRBD1 (6 bases). The CDR3 runs to 15 residues. V was pared by 2 bases and J by 4 bases, with 11 bases between. Germline V gives CDR1 MNHEY, CDR2 SVGAGI. The CDR3 here is CASSYMAGDNEKLFF. DNA for the CDR3: TGTGCCAGCAGTTACATGGCAGGGGATAATGAAAAACTGTTTTTT.

The gene calls are TRBV9 and TRBJ2-2; D is undetermined. This CDR3 has 14 residues. Trimming stripped 4 bases from V and 9 bases from J, with 16 bases between. CDR1 and CDR2 from the germline V gene are SGDLS and YYNGEE. The CDR3 sequence is CASSTSVSSRELFF. In nucleotides, the CDR3 is TGTGCCAGCAGCACCTCGGTCTCGTCGAGGGAGCTGTTTTTT.

This clone was recorded only once. The chain recombines TRBV19 with TRBJ2-3, with 10 nucleotides matching TRBD1. V lost 6 bases, J lost 0 bases, and 9 bases stayed unmatched. The CDR3 is made up of 17 amino acids. Germline V lookup: CDR1 LNHDA, CDR2 SQIVND (reference sequence). CDR3 sequence: CASSSPSGQGSTDTQYF. The CDR3 DNA reads as TGTGCCAGTAGCTCACCATCGGGACAGGGGAGCACAGATACGCAGTATTTT.

In its sample, this clone was seen a few times. J is TRBJ1-5 and V is TRBV19; 10 bases map to TRBD1. V was pared by 4 bases and J by 3 bases, with 6 bases of the junction left unmatched. The germline CDR1 and CDR2 sequences are LNHDA and SQIVND (reference sequence). The CDR3 totals 16 residues. The DNA for the CDR3 is TGTGCCAGTAGTAGACGAGGGACAGGGGACAATCAGCCCCAGCATTTT. As protein: CASSRRGTGDNQPQHF.